Listed below are T cell receptor beta chains from one sample, sequenced in a study of T cell changes during pregnancy in multiple sclerosis. Clones were sequenced by immunoSEQ multiplex PCR, and TCRdb holds only the in-frame ones, with some missing. The data hold approximately 24,000 clones, with 90% observed a single time. Sequenced material: CD8+ T cells from peripheral blood mononuclear cells, taken in the third trimester of pregnancy. These receptors originate from a female donor in good health, enrolled as a control in a pregnancy study. Both conserved end residues are part of each CDR3. Fields, in order: clone size, J gene, V gene, D gene, CDR3 DNA, CDR3 protein. The D gene is left open where the match is weak. Clone size is given for some rows only: seen once, a few or many times, or a class if the clone is expanded.

NA,TRBJ1-1,TRBV19,NA,TGTGCCAGTACAGGGCGGAACACTGAAGCTTTCTTT,CASTGRNTEAFF
once,TRBJ2-3,TRBV20-1,TRBD2,TGCAGTGCAGGGGACTACGATACGCAGTATTTT,CSAGDYDTQYF
NA,TRBJ2-3,TRBV7-9,TRBD1,TGTGCCAGCAGCTTAGGACAGGGGGCAACAGATACGCAGTATTTT,CASSLGQGATDTQYF
NA,TRBJ2-1,TRBV19,NA,TGTGCCAGTAGTGACGCGGTACACAATGAGCAGTTCTTC,CASSDAVHNEQFF
NA,TRBJ2-3,TRBV7-9,NA,TGTGCCAGCAGCTTAGTCGGGAGCGAAGATACGCAGTATTTT,CASSLVGSEDTQYF
once,TRBJ1-1,TRBV5-6,TRBD1,TGTGCCAGCAGCTGGACCGGGACAGGGGGGAACACTGAAGCTTTCTTT,CASSWTGTGGNTEAFF
NA,TRBJ2-1,TRBV6-4,NA,TGTGCCAGCAGTGACTCTGGGGGGGGGCCGTACAATGAGCAGTTCTTC,CASSDSGGGPYNEQFF
NA,TRBJ1-1,TRBV4-1,TRBD1,TGCGCCAGCAGCCCTTCGACAGGGGACAGCACTGAAGCTTTCTTT,CASSPSTGDSTEAFF
NA,TRBJ2-1,TRBV11-2,TRBD1,TGTGCCAGCAGCCCCAGTCAGACAGGGGATTGGAATGAGCAGTTCTTC,CASSPSQTGDWNEQFF
NA,TRBJ2-2,TRBV6-4,TRBD1,TGTGCCAGCAGCCCGGGACAGCTTGACACCGGGGAGCTGTTTTTT,CASSPGQLDTGELFF
NA,TRBJ2-1,TRBV19,TRBD2,TGTGCCAGTAGTACCACTATGGGACTAGCGGGGGACCCATACAATGAGCAGTTCTTC,CASSTTMGLAGDPYNEQFF
NA,TRBJ2-7,TRBV14,NA,TGTGCCAGCAGCTATCTTGCGACAGACAGCTCCTACGAGCAGTACTTC,CASSYLATDSSYEQYF
NA,TRBJ2-7,TRBV27,TRBD2,TGTGCCAGTACAGCGGGATCAACCTACGAGCAGTACTTC,CASTAGSTYEQYF
NA,TRBJ1-2,TRBV27,TRBD1,TGTGCCAGCAGGGACAGGGAGAGAGTCGGCTACACCTTC,CASRDRERVGYTF
NA,TRBJ2-2,TRBV28,NA,TGTGCCAGCAGTTTACTGAACACCGGGGAGCTGTTTTTT,CASSLLNTGELFF
NA,TRBJ2-1,TRBV4-2,NA,TGTGCCAGCAGCCAAGAAGGCCTCTCAGAGGCCTACAATGAGCAGTTCTTC,CASSQEGLSEAYNEQFF
NA,TRBJ2-7,TRBV2,TRBD1,TGTGCCAGCGGGGACAGGGGCACCTACGAGCAGTACTTC,CASGDRGTYEQYF
NA,TRBJ2-2,TRBV27,NA,TGTGCCAGCAGGACCGGGGAGACCGGGGAGCTGTTTTTT,CASRTGETGELFF
NA,TRBJ2-1,TRBV5-4,NA,TGTGCCAGCAGCTGGGGCTGGAATGAGCAGTTCTTC,CASSWGWNEQFF
few,TRBJ2-2,TRBV6-5,TRBD1,TGTGCCAGCAGTTACCAGACACAGGGGACCGGGGAGCTGTTTTTT,CASSYQTQGTGELFF
NA,TRBJ2-2,TRBV11-3,NA,TGTGCCAGCAGCTCAGACACCGGGGAGCTGTTTTTT,CASSSDTGELFF
NA,TRBJ2-3,TRBV27,TRBD1,TGTGCCAGCAGAATATTGGGACAGGGGACAGATACGCAGTATTTT,CASRILGQGTDTQYF
NA,TRBJ2-2,TRBV19,NA,TGTGCCAGTAGTAACAGGGACGCCGGGGAGCTGTTTTTT,CASSNRDAGELFF
NA,TRBJ2-2,TRBV6-5,NA,TGTGCCAGCAGTCCCCTAATAGAGAACACCGGGGAGCTGTTTTTT,CASSPLIENTGELFF
NA,TRBJ1-1,TRBV6-5,TRBD1,TGTGCCATGCCCGGCAGGGGGCGAAACACTGAAGCTTTCTTT,CAMPGRGRNTEAFF
NA,TRBJ1-1,TRBV27,NA,TGTGCCAGCAGTATGCGGACAGATGAAGCTTTCTTT,CASSMRTDEAFF
NA,TRBJ2-7,TRBV5-6,NA,TGTGCCTGTACGGCGGGCATCGGGTACGAGCAGTACTTC,CACTAGIGYEQYF
few,TRBJ1-6,TRBV30,TRBD1,TGTGCCTGGAGTGAAAAAACAGGGGATAATTCACCCCTCCACTTT,CAWSEKTGDNSPLHF
NA,TRBJ2-1,TRBV6-6,TRBD2,TGTGCCAGCAGTTACTCGAAGTGGACTAGCTCCAATGAGCAGTTCTTC,CASSYSKWTSSNEQFF
NA,TRBJ1-5,TRBV19,NA,TGTGCCAGTCAACAGGGAGGGCAGCCCCAGCATTTT,CASQQGGQPQHF
NA,TRBJ2-3,TRBV5-1,TRBD1,TGCGCCAGCAGCTTGGGGCCAGGGGGTAGCACAGATACGCAGTATTTT,CASSLGPGGSTDTQYF
NA,TRBJ1-2,TRBV19,NA,TGTGCCAGTAGTACTTACAGGTACCACCTTTATGGCTACACCTTC,CASSTYRYHLYGYTF
NA,TRBJ2-7,TRBV28,TRBD1,TGTGCCAGCACCCCCAGGACAGGAAGAAGGGACGAGCAGTACTTC,CASTPRTGRRDEQYF
NA,TRBJ1-2,TRBV15,TRBD1,TGTGCCACCAGCAGAGGGGACAGGGGACTGCGGGGCTACACCTTC,CATSRGDRGLRGYTF
NA,TRBJ1-1,TRBV13,TRBD1,TGTGCCAGCAGCCGGGGGACAGGGGGAGGTTGGACTGAAGCTTTCTTT,CASSRGTGGGWTEAFF
NA,TRBJ2-1,TRBV7-9,TRBD2,TGTGCCAGCAGCTTGTCCACGAGCGGGAGTAGCGATGAGCAGTTCTTC,CASSLSTSGSSDEQFF
NA,TRBJ1-2,TRBV7-6,NA,TGTGCCAGCAGCTTAGTGGAGGCGGTGACAGGAACTCACCCCCCCTATGGCTACACCTTC,CASSLVEAVTGTHPPYGYTF
NA,TRBJ2-2,TRBV13,NA,TGTGCCAGCAGCTTGAGTGCAGCGGGGACAAGGTACACCGGGGAGCTGTTTTTT,CASSLSAAGTRYTGELFF
NA,TRBJ1-3,TRBV19,NA,TGTGCCACCCTCTCTGGAAACACCATATATTTT,CATLSGNTIYF
NA,TRBJ2-3,TRBV7-9,TRBD2,TGTGCCAGCAGCTTAGCCGTTAGCGGGAGCACAGATACGCAGTATTTT,CASSLAVSGSTDTQYF
medium-sized,TRBJ2-2,TRBV6-4,NA,TGTGCCAGCAGTGACTCCCACAGGGAGAACACCGGGGAGCTGTTTTTT,CASSDSHRENTGELFF
NA,TRBJ2-7,TRBV2,NA,TGTGCCACCAAACCCACAGTGAACTACGAGCAGTACTTC,CATKPTVNYEQYF
NA,TRBJ1-5,TRBV28,NA,TGTGCCAGCAGTTTATCGCAGGGGATTCAGCCCCAGCATTTT,CASSLSQGIQPQHF
NA,TRBJ2-5,TRBV11-2,TRBD2,TGTGCCAGCAGTAATAGCGGGAAGTACCAAGAGACCCAGTACTTC,CASSNSGKYQETQYF
NA,TRBJ2-7,TRBV7-8,TRBD2,TGTGCCAGCAGCCGAGGGGACGGGGGAGGGGAGCAGTACTTC,CASSRGDGGGEQYF
NA,TRBJ2-7,TRBV11-2,NA,TGTGCCAGCAGCTCGGGACTGCCACCCTACGAGCAGTACTTC,CASSSGLPPYEQYF
NA,TRBJ2-3,TRBV28,TRBD2,TGTGCCAGCAGTTTACCCACTGAGTTCTTCGGGGGGTTAGTGCAGTATTTT,CASSLPTEFFGGLVQYF